The sequence of this T cell receptor (beta chain) was determined in a study of identical twins. Germline V lookup: CDR1 DFQATT, CDR2 SNEGSKA (reference sequence). The CDR3 runs 16 residues. Germline trimming cut 0 bases from V and 9 bases from J; bases unmatched to any gene: 14. MiXCR was run by TCRdb on the 5' RACE reads, yielding one entry per CDR3 protein. The data show over 500,000 distinct CDR3 sequences, around 20% seen once. This same sample was also taken into another study, of T cells expressing NK-cell markers.

The gene calls are TRBV20-1 and TRBJ2-1; 7 nucleotides align to TRBD2. The clonotype comes from a young woman in good health. The sequenced sample was CD4+ T cells sorted from blood. The CDR3 DNA is TGCAGTGCTAGAGACCCTCGGAGCGGGATTGGGGGTGAGCAGTTCTTC. Translated: CSARDPRSGIGGEQFF.